Listed here are 13 T cell receptor beta chains from one sample, sequenced in a study of T cell responses to AZD1222 COVID-19 vaccine listed by TCRdb under 2021. The library was produced with the immunoSEQ multiplex PCR assay. This is the immuneACCESS table as TCRdb keeps it, with only in-frame sequences that have V and J called. A part of the clones is gone; compared with another copy, unresolved V genes explain less than half, and the rest is unexplained. The sample table lists some 170,000 clones, about 90% of them with a count of one. The top ten clonotypes cover 3.5% to 5.5% of the sample. The time point label here, explained by the study, means: about 28 days (+/-7) after the second vaccine dose. The sample's treatment or condition label, decoded: meningococcal conjugate vaccine given as trial control. The sequenced sample was peripheral blood, obtained 28 days after the second dose of the MenACWY control vaccine. Receptors were obtained from an adult who received the MenACWY meningococcal vaccine as a control.

This sequence joins TRBV11-2 and TRBJ2-7; D unclear. Germline V lookup: CDR1 SGHAT, CDR2 FQNNGV. V was trimmed by 6 bases and J by 3 bases, leaving 15 bases between them. The CDR3 runs 14 residues. The CDR3 DNA sequence: TGTGCCAGCAGTCACCGAGACGGGTACTACGAGCAGTACTTC. As protein: CASSHRDGYYEQYF.

This rearrangement joins TRBV30 to TRBJ1-1; D gene uncertain. V gave up 5 bases and J gave up 1 base, with 8 bases separating them. This CDR3 region has 12 residues. Looked up from germline, CDR1 is GTSNPN and CDR2 is SVGIG (reference sequence). CDR3 amino acids: CAWGEGNTEAFF. The CDR3 DNA reads TGTGCCTGGGGGGAGGGGAACACTGAAGCTTTCTTT.

The chain combines TRBV2 with TRBJ2-1; 7 positions agree with TRBD2. CDR1 is SNHLY, CDR2 FYNNEI, per germline. Germline trimming cut 6 bases from V and 10 bases from J; bases unmatched to any gene: 12. This CDR3 is built from 14 residues. The chain's CDR3 is CASSELSTAGEQFF. The CDR3 DNA reads as TGTGCCAGCAGCGAACTATCCACAGCGGGGGAGCAGTTCTTC.

In DNA form, the CDR3 reads TGTGCCAGCCAAGGACAGGGCGGCAATCAGCCCCAGCATTTT. This encodes CASQGQGGNQPQHF. The V gene is TRBV2, the J gene TRBJ1-5; TRBD1 aligns across 8 bases. The V gene's germline CDR1 is SNHLY and CDR2 FYNNEI. The CDR3 sequence is 14 residues long. V was pared by 8 bases and J by 2 bases, with 5 bases of the junction left unmatched.

This clone was recorded only once. The J gene is TRBJ1-2, the V gene TRBV12-3 or TRBV12-4; D might be TRBD1 (5 bases). With 6 bases removed from V and 6 bases from J, the gap between germline ends came to 11 bases. There are 12 residues in the CDR3. CDR3 DNA: TGTGCCAGCAGCCCGCAGGGAAATGGCTACACCTTC. Residues: CASSPQGNGYTF.

The rearrangement joins TRBV18 to TRBJ1-5; 12 nucleotides match TRBD1. This CDR3 region has 15 residues. Germline V CDR1 and CDR2: KGHSH, LQKENI. V lost 6 bases to trimming and J lost 4 bases; unmatched junction nucleotides: 4. The CDR3 loop reads CASSSGQGANQPQHF. CDR3 nucleotide sequence: TGTGCCAGCTCCTCGGGACAGGGGGCGAATCAGCCCCAGCATTTT. The full variable domain, with the rest looked up from reference TRBV18 and TRBJ1-5, is NAGVMQNPRHLVRRRGQEARLRCSPMKGHSHVYWYRQLPEEGLKFMVYLQKENIIDESGMPKERFSAEFPKEGPSILRIQQVVRGDSAAYFCASSSGQGANQPQHFGDGTRLSIL.

The V gene is TRBV28, the J gene TRBJ1-6; 8 nucleotides agree with TRBD1. Losses at the gene ends were 5 bases for V and 14 bases for J; bases not matched to a gene: 11. The germline CDR1 and CDR2 sequences are MDHEN and SYDVKM. The CDR3 covers 14 residues. The CDR3, as DNA: TGTGCCAGCAGTGAGGGACAGGTAAAGCGTACCCTCCACTTT. The encoded protein is CASSEGQVKRTLHF.

The chain carries TRBV3-1 (or the pseudogene TRBV3-2) and TRBJ1-1; 8 bases align to TRBD1. Losses at the gene ends were 4 bases for V and 1 base for J; bases not matched to a gene: 8. The CDR3 is 16 amino acids. Germline V gene lookup returns CDR1 LGHDT and CDR2 YNNKEL (reference sequence). The CDR3, as DNA: TGTGCCAGCAGCCCCCGGACAGGGACCAAGAACACTGAAGCTTTCTTT. Its protein product is CASSPRTGTKNTEAFF.

The V gene is TRBV6-2 or TRBV6-3, the J gene TRBJ1-4; D remains ambiguous. V gave up 4 bases and J gave up 1 base, with 7 bases separating them. CDR1 MNHEY and CDR2 SVGEGT come from the germline V gene. The CDR3 loop spans 14 amino acids. The CDR3 sequence is CASSSRGTNEKLFF. The CDR3 DNA reads TGTGCCAGCAGTTCACGAGGAACTAATGAAAAACTGTTTTTT.

This rearrangement joins TRBV27 to TRBJ2-6, with 8 bases that match TRBD1. CDR1 MNHEY and CDR2 SMNVEV come from the germline V gene (reference sequence). The V and J ends lost 8 bases and 1 base, in that order; junction bases with no gene match: 10. This CDR3 spans 17 amino acids. In DNA form, the CDR3 reads TGTGCCAGCCAGATCCAGGGGGCTGGGTCTGGGGCCAACGTCCTGACTTTC. This encodes CASQIQGAGSGANVLTF.

The gene calls are TRBV6-5 and TRBJ2-3; D perhaps matches TRBD1 (6 bases). Trimming shortened V by 4 bases and J by 2 bases, and 16 bases separated the two germline ends. The CDR3 runs to 16 residues. Germline V gene sequence: CDR1 MNHEY, CDR2 SVGAGI. CDR3 nucleotides: TGTGCCAGCAGTTCATCTTCAGGGGTCAACACAGATACGCAGTATTTT. Translation gives CASSSSSGVNTDTQYF.

The rearrangement joins TRBV6-6 to TRBJ1-5; D not resolved. The V gene lost 8 bases and the J gene lost 0 bases, with 14 bases spanning the gap. This CDR3 comprises 15 residues. CDR1 and CDR2 (germline): MNHNY, SVGAGI (reference sequence). The CDR3 DNA reads TGTGCCAGCCACCAGTGGCCGGGTAGCAATCAGCCCCAGCATTTT. Residues: CASHQWPGSNQPQHF.

The chain joins TRBV7-8 to TRBJ1-2, with D perhaps matching TRBD1 (6 bases). The V and J ends lost 5 bases and 5 bases respectively, with 24 bases between them. The germline gives CDR1 SGHVS, CDR2 FQNEAQ. The CDR3 spans 17 residues. CDR3 DNA: TGTGCCAGCAGCCTCCAGCGATTCCGGGACACTTTATATGGCTACACCTTC. This codes for CASSLQRFRDTLYGYTF.